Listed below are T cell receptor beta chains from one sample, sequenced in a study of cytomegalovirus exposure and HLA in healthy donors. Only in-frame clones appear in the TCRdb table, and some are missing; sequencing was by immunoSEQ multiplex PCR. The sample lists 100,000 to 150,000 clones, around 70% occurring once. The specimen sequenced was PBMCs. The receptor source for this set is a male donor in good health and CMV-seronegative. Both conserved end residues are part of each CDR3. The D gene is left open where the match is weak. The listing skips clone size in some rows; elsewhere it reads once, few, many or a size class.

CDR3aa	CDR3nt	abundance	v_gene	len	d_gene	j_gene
CASSLEVGLAGSTQYF	TGTGCCAGCAGCTTAGAAGTAGGACTAGCCGGTTCGACGCAGTATTTT	-	TRBV11-2	16	TRBD2	TRBJ2-3
CASSFQGYGTQYF	TGTGCCAGCAGTTTCCAGGGTTATGGGACCCAGTACTTC	-	TRBV27	13	-	TRBJ2-5
CASSVAPGGGGSTDTQYF	TGTGCCAGCAGCGTAGCCCCGGGGGGAGGCGGGTCCACAGATACGCAGTATTTT	-	TRBV9	18	TRBD2	TRBJ2-3
CASSPRQGSYGYTF	TGTGCCAGTAGTCCACGACAGGGAAGCTATGGCTACACCTTC	-	TRBV19	14	TRBD1	TRBJ1-2
CASSNRDSNQPQHF	TGTGCCAGCAGTAACAGGGATAGCAATCAGCCCCAGCATTTT	once	TRBV27	14	-	TRBJ1-5
CASSQGPPGQTSYEQYF	TGTGCCAGCAGCCAAGGCCCCCCGGGACAGACGTCCTACGAGCAGTACTTC	-	TRBV5-8	17	TRBD1	TRBJ2-7
CASSPGWASYQPQHF	TGTGCCAGCAGCCCCGGCTGGGCCTCCTATCAGCCCCAGCATTTT	-	TRBV6-1	15	-	TRBJ1-5
CASSTFELGGYEQYF	TGTGCCAGCAGTACCTTTGAATTAGGGGGCTACGAGCAGTACTTC	-	TRBV6-6	15	-	TRBJ2-7
CAWAVLAGGSPNTDTQYF	TGTGCCTGGGCGGTACTAGCGGGAGGGTCCCCAAACACAGATACGCAGTATTTT	-	TRBV30	18	TRBD2	TRBJ2-3
CASGRLAGVMDTQYF	TGTGCCAGTGGGAGACTAGCGGGGGTCATGGATACGCAGTATTTT	-	TRBV19	15	TRBD2	TRBJ2-3
CASSFLAGVQETQYF	TGTGCCAGCAGCTTTCTAGCGGGGGTCCAAGAGACCCAGTACTTC	-	TRBV5-6	15	TRBD2	TRBJ2-5
CASSPEEGYTEAFF	TGTGCCAGCAGCCCAGAGGAGGGGTACACTGAAGCTTTCTTT	-	TRBV9	14	-	TRBJ1-1
CASSALSGTTGELFF	TGTGCCAGCAGCGCCCTTTCGGGAACAACCGGGGAGCTGTTTTTT	-	TRBV6-1	15	-	TRBJ2-2
CASSLAGVSEQYF	TGTGCCAGCAGCTTAGCGGGAGTGAGCGAGCAGTACTTC	-	TRBV5-5	13	TRBD2	TRBJ2-7
CASTFGSSGNTIYF	TGTGCCAGCACCTTTGGGAGCTCTGGAAACACCATATATTTT	-	TRBV6-1	14	-	TRBJ1-3
CASSLYGVGYTF	TGTGCCAGCAGTTTATACGGGGTTGGCTACACCTTC	-	TRBV28	12	-	TRBJ1-2
CASRRTGTGVTEAFF	TGTGCCAGCAGGCGTACCGGGACAGGGGTCACTGAAGCTTTCTTT	-	TRBV6-5	15	TRBD1	TRBJ1-1